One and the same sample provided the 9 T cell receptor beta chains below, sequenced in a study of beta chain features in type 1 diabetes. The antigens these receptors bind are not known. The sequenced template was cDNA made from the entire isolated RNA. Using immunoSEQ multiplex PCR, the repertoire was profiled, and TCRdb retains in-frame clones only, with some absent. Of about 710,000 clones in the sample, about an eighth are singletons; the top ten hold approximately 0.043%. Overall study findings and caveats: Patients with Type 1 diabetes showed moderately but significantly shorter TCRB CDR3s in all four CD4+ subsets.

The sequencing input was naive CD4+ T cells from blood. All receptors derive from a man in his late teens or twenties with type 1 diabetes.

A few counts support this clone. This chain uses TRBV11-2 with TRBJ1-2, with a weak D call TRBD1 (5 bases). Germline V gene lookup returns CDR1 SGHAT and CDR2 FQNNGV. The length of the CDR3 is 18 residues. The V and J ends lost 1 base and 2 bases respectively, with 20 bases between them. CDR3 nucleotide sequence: TGTGCCAGCAGCTTAGTTAGAAAACGGGGCCCTACCAACTATGGCTACACCTTC. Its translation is CASSLVRKRGPTNYGYTF.

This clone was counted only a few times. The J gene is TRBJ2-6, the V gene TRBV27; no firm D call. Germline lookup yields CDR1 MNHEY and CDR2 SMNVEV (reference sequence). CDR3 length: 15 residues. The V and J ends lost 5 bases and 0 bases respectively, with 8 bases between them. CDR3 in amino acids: CASSGWGSGANVLTF. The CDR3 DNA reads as TGTGCCAGCAGTGGATGGGGCTCTGGGGCCAACGTCCTGACTTTC. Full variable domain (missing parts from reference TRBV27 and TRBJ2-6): EAQVTQNPRYLITVTGKKLTVTCSQNMNHEYMSWYRQDPGLGLRQIYYSMNVEVTDKGDVPEGYKVSRKEKRNFPLILESPSPNQTSLYFCASSGWGSGANVLTFGAGSRLTVL.

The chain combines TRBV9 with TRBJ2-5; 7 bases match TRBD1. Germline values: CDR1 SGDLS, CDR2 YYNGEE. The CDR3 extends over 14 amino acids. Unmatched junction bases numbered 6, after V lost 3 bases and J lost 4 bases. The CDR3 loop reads CASSAHRGGETQYF. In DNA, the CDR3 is TGTGCCAGCAGCGCCCACAGGGGTGGAGAGACCCAGTACTTC.

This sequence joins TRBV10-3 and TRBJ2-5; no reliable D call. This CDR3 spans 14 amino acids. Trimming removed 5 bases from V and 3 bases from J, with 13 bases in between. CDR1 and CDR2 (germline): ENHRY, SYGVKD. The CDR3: CAISSSDIKETQYF. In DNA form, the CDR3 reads TGTGCCATCAGTTCGTCTGACATCAAAGAGACCCAGTACTTC.

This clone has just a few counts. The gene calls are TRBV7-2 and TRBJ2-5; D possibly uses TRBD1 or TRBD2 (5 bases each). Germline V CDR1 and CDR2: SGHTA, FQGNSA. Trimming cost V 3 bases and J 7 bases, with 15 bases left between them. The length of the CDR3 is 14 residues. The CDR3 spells CASSFLGALWTQYF. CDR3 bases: TGTGCCAGCAGCTTCCTCGGGGCCCTTTGGACCCAGTACTTC.

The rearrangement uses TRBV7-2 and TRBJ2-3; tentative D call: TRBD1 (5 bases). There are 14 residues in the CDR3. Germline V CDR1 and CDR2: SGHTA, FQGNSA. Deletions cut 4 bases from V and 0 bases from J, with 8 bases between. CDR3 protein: CASSWGRSTDTQYF. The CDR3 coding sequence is TGTGCCAGCAGCTGGGGCAGGAGCACAGATACGCAGTATTTT.

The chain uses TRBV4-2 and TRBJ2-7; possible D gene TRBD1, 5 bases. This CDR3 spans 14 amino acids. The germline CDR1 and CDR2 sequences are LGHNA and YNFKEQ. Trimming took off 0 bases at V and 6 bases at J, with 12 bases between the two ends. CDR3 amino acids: CASSQDLLGREQYF. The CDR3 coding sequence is TGTGCCAGCAGCCAAGATCTCTTGGGGCGCGAGCAGTACTTC.

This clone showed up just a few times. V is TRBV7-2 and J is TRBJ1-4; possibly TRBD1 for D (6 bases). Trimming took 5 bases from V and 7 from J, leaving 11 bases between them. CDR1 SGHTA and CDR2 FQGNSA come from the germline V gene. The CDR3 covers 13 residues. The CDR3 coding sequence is TGTGCCAGCAGCCCCCCAGGGGCTGAAAAACTGTTTTTT. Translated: CASSPPGAEKLFF.

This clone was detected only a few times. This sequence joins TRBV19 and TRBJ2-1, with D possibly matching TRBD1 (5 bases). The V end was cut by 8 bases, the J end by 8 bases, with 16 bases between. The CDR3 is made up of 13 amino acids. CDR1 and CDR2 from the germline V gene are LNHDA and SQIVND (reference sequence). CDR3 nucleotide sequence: TGTGCCAGTCTCTCTGCACAGGATGATGAGCAGTTCTTC. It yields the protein CASLSAQDDEQFF.